Shown below are 7 T cell receptor beta chains from a single sample sequenced in a study of Graves' ophthalmopathy and Graves' hyperthyroidism. RNA transcripts yielded amplified TCR beta CDR3 regions. RT-PCR in the first round used HTBI primers; a second-round multiplex PCR followed. MiXCR, run by TCRdb on the multiplex PCR reads, gives a single entry per CDR3 protein. The sample contains 200,000 to 300,000 distinct CDR3 sequences, around 45% of which appear only once. The sample taken for sequencing was peripheral blood. These receptors originate from an adult man with Graves' ophthalmopathy.

This clonotype has just a few counts. CDR3 bases: TGTGCCAGCAGCTTGGATTACGGGGGCGACACCGGGGAGCTGTTTTTT. This sequence encodes CASSLDYGGDTGELFF. This chain joins TRBV2 and TRBJ2-2; the D call may be TRBD1 or TRBD2 (6 bases each). Trimming left V 6 bases short and J 3 bases short, with 17 bases between. Germline assignment: CDR1 SNHLY and CDR2 FYNNEI. This CDR3 spans 16 amino acids. Full variable domain (remainder filled in from reference TRBV2 and TRBJ2-2): EPEVTQTPSHQVTQMGQEVILRCVPISNHLYFYWYRQILGQKVEFLVSFYNNEISEKSEIFDDQFSVERPDGSNFTLKIRSTKLEDSAMYFCASSLDYGGDTGELFFGEGSRLTVL.

V usage is TRBV6-1 and J usage is TRBJ2-5; D gene ambiguous. The DNA matches TRBJ2-1 better at its end, which makes the J call doubtful. The CDR3 sequence is 12 residues long. CDR1 is MNHNS and CDR2 is SASEGT in the germline V gene. CDR3 sequence (DNA): TGTGCCAGCTGGCGAGTAGCCAATGAGCAGTTCTTC. It yields the protein CASWRVANEQFF.

The chain recombines TRBV24-1 with TRBJ2-7; D gene unclear. Germline V gives CDR1 KGHDR, CDR2 SFDVKD. The CDR3 is made up of 12 amino acids. V was clipped by 5 bases and J by 2 bases, with 6 bases between them. CDR3 sequence reads: CATSAWAYEQYF. The CDR3 region has the DNA TGTGCCACCAGTGCCTGGGCCTACGAGCAGTACTTC.

This clonotype has a count of ten or more. The rearrangement uses TRBV29-1 and TRBJ1-2; possible D gene TRBD1, 5 bases. The CDR3 totals 13 residues. Germline CDR1 reads SQVTM; CDR2 reads ANQGSEA. Trimming took 2 bases from V and 7 from J, leaving 14 bases between them. For the CDR3, the DNA is TGCAGCGTTGAATGGCAGGGAATGGGTGGCTACACCTTC. Translated, it gives CSVEWQGMGGYTF.

This clonotype was found a few times. This sequence joins TRBV19 and TRBJ2-7, with D possibly TRBD2 on 6 matching bases. The V end lost 5 bases, the J end lost 9 bases, and 17 bases lay between the germline ends. The CDR3 consists of 13 residues. Germline lookup yields CDR1 LNHDA and CDR2 SQIVND (reference sequence). DNA of the CDR3: TGTGCCAGTAGTCCGGGGCGGGGATTCGGGCAGTACTTC. Translating it yields CASSPGRGFGQYF.

The chain recombines TRBV10-2 with TRBJ1-5; 9 bases match TRBD1. This CDR3 is built from 15 residues. Germline CDR1 WSHSY, CDR2 SAAADI. Losses at the gene ends were 2 bases for V and 3 bases for J; bases not matched to a gene: 2. The CDR3 here is CASSEDRGDNQPQHF. In nucleotides, the CDR3 is TGCGCCAGCAGTGAGGACAGGGGGGACAATCAGCCCCAGCATTTT.

The genes are TRBV5-1 and TRBJ2-2; TRBD2 matches at 12 bases. The germline V gene has CDR1 SGHRS and CDR2 YFSETQ. The CDR3 extends over 16 amino acids. V trimming: 4 bases; J trimming: 6 bases; junction bases outside the gene matches: 7. CDR3 sequence reads: CASSGRLAGEAGELFF. CDR3 nucleotides: TGCGCCAGCAGCGGTAGACTAGCGGGAGAGGCCGGGGAGCTGTTTTTT. The variable domain in full, with the rest retrieved from reference TRBV5-1 and TRBJ2-2, is KAGVTQTPRYLIKTRGQQVTLSCSPISGHRSVSWYQQTPGQGLQFLFEYFSETQRNKGNFPGRFSGRQFSNSRSEMNVSTLELGDSALYLCASSGRLAGEAGELFFGEGSRLTVL.